This TCR beta chain was captured by sequencing in a study of chronic HIV infection and antiretroviral therapy. Between the trimmed V and J ends, which lost 3 bases and 6 bases, there was a span of 12 bases. CDR3 length: 14 residues. CDR1 and CDR2 (germline): SNHLY, FYNNEI. TCRdb fed the 5' RACE reads into MiXCR, producing one record per CDR3 protein. Here the sample spans approximately 40,000 distinct CDR3 sequences, roughly 7.6% being singletons. The sample taken for sequencing was peripheral blood. This chain links TRBV2 with TRBJ2-1; D is perhaps TRBD1 (5 bases). The clonotype originates from an adult who had HIV and had not received antiretroviral therapy, or was an uninfected healthy control (not recorded which). The CDR3 nucleotides read TGTGCCAGCAGTGAGCAGGGAACGGTCAATGAGCAGTTCTTC. Translation: CASSEQGTVNEQFF.